A selection of T cell receptor beta chains follows, all from one sample in a study of blood T cell repertoires in COVID-19. Assay used: immunoSEQ multiplex PCR; TCRdb lists only in-frame clones, some missing. The sample lists about 160,000 clones, over 80% occurring once. The source material was PBMCs or T cells enriched from blood (not recorded which). These receptors were obtained from a woman aged 45 to 65 who had recovered from COVID-19. Both conserved end residues are part of each CDR3. The D gene is left open where the match is weak. Clone size is not always given. Where it is, it says once, few, many or a class for expanded clones.

d_gene,v_gene,abundance,j_gene,CDR3aa,CDR3nt
.,TRBV6-5,.,TRBJ2-1,CASSYREKSDEQFF,TGTGCCAGCAGTTACCGGGAAAAGAGCGATGAGCAGTTCTTC
TRBD1,TRBV6-5,.,TRBJ1-2,CASSKSPTGGYGYTF,TGTGCCAGCAGTAAAAGCCCGACAGGGGGATATGGCTACACCTTC
.,TRBV24-1,.,TRBJ1-1,CATPYQGPPTEAFF,TGTGCCACACCCTACCAGGGGCCCCCCACTGAAGCTTTCTTT
TRBD1,TRBV19,.,TRBJ1-6,CATLPGQGTVNSPLHF,TGTGCCACTCTACCGGGACAGGGCACAGTAAACTCACCCCTCCACTTT
.,TRBV7-9,.,TRBJ1-6,CASSSQGNSPLHF,TGTGCCAGCAGCTCCCAGGGAAACTCACCCCTCCACTTT
TRBD2,TRBV7-9,.,TRBJ2-1,CASSSMQGLAGVNEQFF,TGTGCCAGCAGCTCCATGCAGGGACTAGCGGGAGTCAATGAGCAGTTCTTC
.,TRBV19,.,TRBJ2-2,CASNGGPTSTGELFF,TGTGCCAGTAATGGGGGCCCTACGAGCACCGGGGAGCTGTTTTTT
TRBD2,TRBV7-2,once,TRBJ2-1,CASSFRAGGPTEQFF,TGTGCCAGCAGCTTCCGGGCGGGAGGGCCCACTGAGCAGTTCTTC
.,TRBV5-1,.,TRBJ2-5,CASTSGVSGQETQYF,TGCGCCAGCACCTCTGGAGTGAGCGGGCAAGAGACCCAGTACTTC
.,TRBV3-1/TRBV3-2,.,TRBJ1-5,CASSPPTGQPQHF,TGTGCCAGCAGCCCTCCGACGGGACAGCCCCAGCATTTT
.,TRBV28,.,TRBJ1-3,CASSRDSSNGNTIYF,TGTGCCAGCAGCCGAGACAGTAGTAATGGAAACACCATATATTTT
TRBD1,TRBV3-1/TRBV3-2,.,TRBJ1-1,CASSQPLGQGLAEAFF,TGTGCCAGCAGCCAACCCCTTGGACAGGGTTTAGCTGAAGCTTTCTTT
TRBD1,TRBV9,.,TRBJ2-3,CASNRDRGLTDTQYF,TGTGCCAGCAACCGGGACAGGGGGTTGACAGATACGCAGTATTTT
.,TRBV28,.,TRBJ1-1,CASSIAGRNTEAFF,TGTGCCAGCAGTATCGCAGGGCGGAACACTGAAGCTTTCTTT
.,TRBV9,.,TRBJ1-5,CASSVWGHQPQHF,TGTGCCAGCAGCGTGTGGGGGCATCAGCCCCAGCATTTT
.,TRBV6-2/TRBV6-3,.,TRBJ1-1,CASTPRWGGHTEAFF,TGTGCCAGCACCCCCAGGTGGGGGGGGCACACTGAAGCTTTCTTT
.,TRBV11-2,few,TRBJ1-3,CASVIRDNSGNTIYF,TGTGCCAGCGTCATCCGGGACAACTCTGGAAACACCATATATTTT
TRBD1,TRBV2,once,TRBJ2-5,CASRETGTLGETQYF,TGTGCCAGCAGAGAGACAGGGACCCTTGGGGAGACCCAGTACTTC
.,TRBV30,.,TRBJ1-1,CAGRRWSGNTEAFF,TGTGCCGGAAGGAGGTGGAGTGGGAACACTGAAGCTTTCTTT
.,TRBV24-1,.,TRBJ2-3,CATSDFQGVSSDGDTQYF,TGTGCCACCAGTGATTTCCAGGGGGTGTCTAGCGATGGAGATACGCAGTATTTT
.,TRBV10-3,.,TRBJ2-5,CAISEVGTPQETQYF,TGTGCCATCAGTGAAGTCGGGACACCGCAAGAGACCCAGTACTTC
.,TRBV30,.,TRBJ1-2,CAWSRPGHYTF,TGTGCCTGGAGCCGCCCAGGGCACTACACCTTC
TRBD1,TRBV28,.,TRBJ1-1,CASSPGGWSTEAFF,TGTGCCAGCAGTCCAGGGGGTTGGAGCACTGAAGCTTTCTTT
.,TRBV25-1,few,TRBJ2-5,CASSGELLRETQYF,TGTGCCAGCAGCGGGGAGCTCCTTCGGGAGACCCAGTACTTC
TRBD2,TRBV18,.,TRBJ2-5,CASSPLGLAGGQETQYF,TGTGCCAGCTCACCCCTAGGACTAGCGGGGGGCCAAGAGACCCAGTACTTC
TRBD1,TRBV11-2,.,TRBJ1-3,CASSPFRDSFLDTIYF,TGTGCCAGCAGCCCATTTAGGGACAGTTTTTTGGACACCATATATTTT
TRBD1,TRBV19,.,TRBJ1-2,CASKDRGPGGYTF,TGTGCCAGTAAGGACAGGGGGCCGGGAGGCTACACCTTC
.,TRBV7-3,once,TRBJ1-1,CASSTTGDTEAFF,TGTGCCAGCAGCACGACGGGGGATACTGAAGCTTTCTTT
.,TRBV27,.,TRBJ1-3,CASSSASGARGNTIYF,TGTGCCAGCAGTTCAGCCTCAGGGGCTAGGGGAAACACCATATATTTT
.,TRBV19,.,TRBJ1-4,CASSIGTWGTNEKLFF,TGTGCCAGTAGTATTGGGACTTGGGGAACTAATGAAAAACTGTTTTTT
.,TRBV5-4,.,TRBJ1-2,CASSSLIKRGYTF,TGTGCCAGCAGCTCTTTAATCAAGCGGGGCTACACCTTC
.,TRBV2,.,TRBJ2-5,CASRTGQETQYF,TGTGCCAGCAGAACAGGGCAGGAGACCCAGTACTTC
TRBD1,TRBV28,.,TRBJ1-5,CASSRQGGNQPQHF,TGTGCCAGCAGTAGACAGGGTGGAAATCAGCCCCAGCATTTT
.,TRBV13,.,TRBJ2-5,CASSSHGETQYF,TGTGCCAGCAGCTCCCACGGGGAGACCCAGTACTTC
.,TRBV14,.,TRBJ1-1,CASSHTGLGTEAFF,TGTGCCAGCAGCCATACAGGGCTTGGGACTGAAGCTTTCTTT
TRBD1,TRBV19,.,TRBJ1-5,CASSIDPGGHSNQPQHF,TGTGCCAGTAGTATAGATCCAGGGGGACATAGCAATCAGCCCCAGCATTTT
.,TRBV28,.,TRBJ2-6,CASSSQETTGANVLTF,TGTGCCAGCAGTTCTCAGGAAACGACTGGGGCCAACGTCCTGACTTTC
TRBD1,TRBV9,once,TRBJ1-4,CASSVRTGGIEKLFF,TGTGCCAGCAGCGTGAGGACAGGGGGCATTGAAAAACTGTTTTTT
TRBD1,TRBV19,.,TRBJ1-2,CASRTGTGGNYGYTF,TGTGCCAGTAGGACCGGGACAGGGGGGAACTATGGCTACACCTTC
.,TRBV29-1,.,TRBJ1-1,CSVGRQTVNTEAFF,TGCAGCGTTGGTCGACAGACTGTGAACACTGAAGCTTTCTTT
TRBD1,TRBV15,.,TRBJ2-2,CATSSGQGTTGELFF,TGTGCCACCAGCAGCGGACAGGGGACCACCGGGGAGCTGTTTTTT
.,TRBV10-3,.,TRBJ1-1,CAITRQLKGAEAFF,TGTGCCATCACCCGACAGCTTAAAGGGGCTGAAGCTTTCTTT
.,TRBV19,.,TRBJ1-4,CASRTFLSEKLFF,TGTGCCAGCAGGACATTTTTGAGTGAAAAACTGTTTTTT
TRBD1,TRBV7-9,.,TRBJ1-2,CASSYRQGNGYTF,TGTGCCAGCAGCTACCGACAGGGAAATGGCTACACCTTC
.,TRBV3-1/TRBV3-2,.,TRBJ1-3,CASSHAGNTIYF,TGTGCCAGCAGCCACGCTGGAAACACCATATATTTT
TRBD1,TRBV7-2,.,TRBJ1-6,CASSLGGTGLLHF,TGTGCCAGCAGCTTAGGGGGGACAGGGCTCCTCCACTTT
.,TRBV21-1,.,TRBJ1-1,CASRRVGGAFF,TGTGCCAGCAGAAGGGTCGGAGGAGCTTTCTTT
TRBD2,TRBV18,.,TRBJ2-1,CASSPRTSGSSDNEQFF,TGTGCCAGCTCACCAAGAACTAGCGGGTCCTCGGACAATGAGCAGTTCTTC
TRBD1,TRBV28,.,TRBJ1-5,CATNTGGSNQPQHF,TGTGCCACCAATACAGGGGGAAGCAATCAGCCCCAGCATTTT
.,TRBV28,.,TRBJ1-4,CASSSPGGEDEKLFF,TGTGCCAGCAGTTCCCCGGGGGGGGAAGACGAAAAACTGTTTTTT
.,TRBV12-5,.,TRBJ1-5,CASGLTLYPQHF,TGTGCTAGTGGTTTGACATTGTACCCCCAGCATTTT
.,TRBV19,.,TRBJ2-6,CASSLVLSGANVLTF,TGTGCCAGTAGTCTTGTACTCTCTGGGGCCAACGTCCTGACTTTC
.,TRBV9,.,TRBJ1-1,CASSPRQGATEAFF,TGTGCCAGCAGCCCGCGGCAGGGTGCCACTGAAGCTTTCTTT
.,TRBV20-1,.,TRBJ1-1,CSASGVGGVRAFF,TGCAGTGCTAGTGGGGTCGGGGGTGTGAGAGCTTTCTTT
.,TRBV10-3,.,TRBJ1-1,CAIRDGGGVGTEAFF,TGTGCCATCAGAGACGGCGGGGGAGTGGGCACTGAAGCTTTCTTT
.,TRBV3-1/TRBV3-2,.,TRBJ2-3,CASSQGGGVTDTQYF,TGTGCCAGCAGCCAAGGTGGCGGGGTTACAGATACGCAGTATTTT
TRBD1,TRBV6-2/TRBV6-3,.,TRBJ2-5,CASSFWAGGAGKETQYF,TGTGCCAGCAGCTTTTGGGCAGGGGGTGCCGGGAAAGAGACCCAGTACTTC
.,TRBV4-1,once,TRBJ2-3,CASSQEGGAVTDTQYF,TGCGCCAGCAGCCAAGAGGGGGGGGCGGTCACAGATACGCAGTATTTT
TRBD1,TRBV6-5,.,TRBJ1-3,CALIRDSGNTIYF,TGTGCCTTAATACGGGACAGTGGAAACACCATATATTTT